This TCR beta chain derives from a study of T cell repertoires in cytomegalovirus infection. On the study more broadly: From public TCR beta signatures came an indication of both CMV infection and matching HLA type.

This clonotype was picked up one time. Its antigen remains unknown. One entry per CDR3 protein, called by TCRdb with MiXCR from the reads. The top ten hold roughly 13% of the sample, which has 310,000 or so distinct CDR3 sequences, over 20% seen once. General study findings and limits: CMV carriers with the relevant HLA were identified by cumulative public TCR beta family frequency. The ex vivo response was dominated by HLA-C-restricted CMV-specific TCR beta clonotypes.

The CDR3 contains 14 residues. V lost 3 bases and J lost 0; bases outside the gene matches: 5. The germline gives CDR1 DFQATT, CDR2 SNEGSKA (reference sequence). The receptor's source is a human donor in good health (CMV status not recorded). Some clones in this sample may be carry-over from other donors' samples. Sequences were obtained from PBMCs. This sequence joins TRBV20-1 and TRBJ2-7, with 7 bases matching TRBD2. CDR3 residues: CSASPSSGSYEQYF. As DNA, the CDR3 is TGCAGTGCTAGCCCTTCTAGCGGCTCCTACGAGCAGTACTTC.